This TCR beta chain appears in the sequencing data of a study of blood T cell repertoires in COVID-19. For the study at large: The analysed material was cDNA or gDNA that came from T cells, B-cell-depleted T cells, or PBMCs.

The table came from immunoSEQ multiplex PCR; TCRdb's copy has only in-frame clones and leaves some out. This sample has some 120,000 clones, with approximately 90% found just once. The trim removed 6 bases at V and 4 bases at J, leaving 6 bases unmatched. Looked up from germline, CDR1 is MNHEY and CDR2 is SVGAGI. The CDR3 covers 13 residues. The sample was peripheral blood. The sequence was collected from a human donor with active COVID-19. The donor label of this sample is uncertain. The chain employs TRBV6-5 and TRBJ2-7; 7 bases line up with TRBD1. In DNA form, the CDR3 reads TGTGCCAGCAGGAAGGGGGCTTCGTACGAGCAGTACTTC. Protein: CASRKGASYEQYF.